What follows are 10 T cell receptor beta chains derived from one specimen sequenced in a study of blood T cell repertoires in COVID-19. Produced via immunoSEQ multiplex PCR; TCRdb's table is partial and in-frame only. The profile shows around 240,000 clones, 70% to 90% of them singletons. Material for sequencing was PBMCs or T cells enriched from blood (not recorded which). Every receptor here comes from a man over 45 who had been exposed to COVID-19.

CDR3 in amino acids: CASSLSTGVEQYF. For the CDR3, the DNA is TGTGCCAGCAGCTTATCCACAGGGGTCGAGCAGTACTTC. The chain combines TRBV11-3 with TRBJ2-7, with TRBD1 matching over 7 bases. Germline V lookup: CDR1 SGHNT, CDR2 YENEEA. V was clipped by 2 bases and J by 6 bases; unmatched bases: 4. The CDR3 contains 13 residues.

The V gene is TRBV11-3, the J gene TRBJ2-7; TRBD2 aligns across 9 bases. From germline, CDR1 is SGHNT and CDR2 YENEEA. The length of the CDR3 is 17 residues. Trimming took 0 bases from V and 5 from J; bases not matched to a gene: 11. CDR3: CASSLEGPREGWDEQYV. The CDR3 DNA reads TGTGCCAGCAGCTTAGAGGGTCCGCGGGAGGGCTGGGACGAGCAGTACGTC.

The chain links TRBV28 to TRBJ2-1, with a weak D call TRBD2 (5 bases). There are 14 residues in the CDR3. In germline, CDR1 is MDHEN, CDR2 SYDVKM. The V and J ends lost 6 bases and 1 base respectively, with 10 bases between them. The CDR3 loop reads CASREGGSYNEQFF. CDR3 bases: TGTGCCAGCAGAGAGGGTGGTTCCTACAATGAGCAGTTCTTC.

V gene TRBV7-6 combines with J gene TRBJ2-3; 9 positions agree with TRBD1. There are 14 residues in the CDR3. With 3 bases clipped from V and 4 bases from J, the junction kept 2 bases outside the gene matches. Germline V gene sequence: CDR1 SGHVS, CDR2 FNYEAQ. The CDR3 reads CASSFTGGADTQYF. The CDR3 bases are TGTGCCAGCAGCTTCACAGGGGGCGCAGATACGCAGTATTTT.

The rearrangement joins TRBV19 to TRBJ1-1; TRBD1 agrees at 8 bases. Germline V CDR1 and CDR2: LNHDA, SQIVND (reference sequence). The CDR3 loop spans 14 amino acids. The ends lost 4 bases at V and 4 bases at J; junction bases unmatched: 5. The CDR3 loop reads CASSTGGGGTEAFF. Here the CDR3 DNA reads TGTGCCAGTAGTACAGGGGGCGGAGGCACTGAAGCTTTCTTT.

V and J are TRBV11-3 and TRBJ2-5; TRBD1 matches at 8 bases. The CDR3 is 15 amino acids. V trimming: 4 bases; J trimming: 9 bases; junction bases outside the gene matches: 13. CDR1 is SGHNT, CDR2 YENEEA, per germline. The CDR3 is CASSSGGQATRAQYF. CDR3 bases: TGTGCCAGCAGCTCTGGGGGACAGGCCACCAGGGCCCAGTACTTC.

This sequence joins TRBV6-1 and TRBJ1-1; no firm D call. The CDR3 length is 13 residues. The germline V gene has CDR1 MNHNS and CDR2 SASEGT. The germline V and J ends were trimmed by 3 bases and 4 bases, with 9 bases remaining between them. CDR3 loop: CASSERTATEAFF. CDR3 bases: TGTGCCAGCAGTGAGAGAACAGCCACTGAAGCTTTCTTT.

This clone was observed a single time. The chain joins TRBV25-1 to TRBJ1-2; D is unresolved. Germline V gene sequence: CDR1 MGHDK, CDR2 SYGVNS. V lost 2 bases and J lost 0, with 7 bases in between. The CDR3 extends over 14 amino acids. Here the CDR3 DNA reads TGTGCCAGCAGTGAAGTAGGAGCTAACTATGGCTACACCTTC. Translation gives CASSEVGANYGYTF.

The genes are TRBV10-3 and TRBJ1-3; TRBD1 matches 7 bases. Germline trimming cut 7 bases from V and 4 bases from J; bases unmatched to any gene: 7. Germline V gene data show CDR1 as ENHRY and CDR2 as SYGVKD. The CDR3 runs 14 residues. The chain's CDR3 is CAITTGAGGNTIYF. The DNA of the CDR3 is TGTGCCATCACCACAGGGGCAGGGGGAAACACCATATATTTT.

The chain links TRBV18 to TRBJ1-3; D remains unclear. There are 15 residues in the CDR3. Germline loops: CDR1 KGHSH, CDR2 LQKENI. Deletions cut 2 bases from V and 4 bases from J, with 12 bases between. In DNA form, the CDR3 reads TGTGCCAGCTCACCAAAAAGTAGTACCGGAAACACCATATATTTT. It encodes CASSPKSSTGNTIYF.